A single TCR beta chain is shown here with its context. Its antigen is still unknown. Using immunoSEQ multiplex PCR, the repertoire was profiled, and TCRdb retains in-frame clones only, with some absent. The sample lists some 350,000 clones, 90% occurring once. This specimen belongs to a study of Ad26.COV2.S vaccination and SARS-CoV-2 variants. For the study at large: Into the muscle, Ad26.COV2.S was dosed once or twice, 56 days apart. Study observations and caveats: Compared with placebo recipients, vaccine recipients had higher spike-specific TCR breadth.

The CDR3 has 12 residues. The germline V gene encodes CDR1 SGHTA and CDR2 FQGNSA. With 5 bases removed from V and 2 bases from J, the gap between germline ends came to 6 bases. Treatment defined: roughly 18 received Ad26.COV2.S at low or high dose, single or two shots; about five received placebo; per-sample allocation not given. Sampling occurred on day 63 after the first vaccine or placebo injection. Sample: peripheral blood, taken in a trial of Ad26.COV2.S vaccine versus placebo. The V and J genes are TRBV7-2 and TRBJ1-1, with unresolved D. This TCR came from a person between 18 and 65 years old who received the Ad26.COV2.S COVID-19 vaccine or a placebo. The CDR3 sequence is CASSALNTEAFF. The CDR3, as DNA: TGTGCCAGCAGCGCCTTAAACACTGAAGCTTTCTTT.